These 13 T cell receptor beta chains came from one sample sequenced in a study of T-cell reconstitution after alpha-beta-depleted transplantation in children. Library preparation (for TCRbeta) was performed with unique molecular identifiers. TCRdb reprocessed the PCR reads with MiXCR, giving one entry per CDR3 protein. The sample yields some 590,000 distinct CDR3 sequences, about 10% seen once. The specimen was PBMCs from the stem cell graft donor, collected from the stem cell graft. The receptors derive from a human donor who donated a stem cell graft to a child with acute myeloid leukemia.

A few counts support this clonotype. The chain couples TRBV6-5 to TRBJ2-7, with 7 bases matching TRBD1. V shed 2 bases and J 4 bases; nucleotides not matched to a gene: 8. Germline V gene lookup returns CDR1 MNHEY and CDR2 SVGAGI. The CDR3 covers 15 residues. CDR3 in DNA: TGTGCCAGCAGTTACGCACAGGGGTTGGCGTACGAGCAGTACTTC. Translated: CASSYAQGLAYEQYF.

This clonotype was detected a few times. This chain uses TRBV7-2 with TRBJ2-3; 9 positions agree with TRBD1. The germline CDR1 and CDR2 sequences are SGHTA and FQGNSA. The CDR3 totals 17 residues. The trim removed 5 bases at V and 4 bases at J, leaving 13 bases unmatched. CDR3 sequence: CASSPPWGQGSADTQYF. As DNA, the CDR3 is TGTGCCAGCAGCCCCCCGTGGGGACAGGGATCGGCAGATACGCAGTATTTT. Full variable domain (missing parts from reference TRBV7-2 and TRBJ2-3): GAGVSQSPSNKVTEKGKDVELRCDPISGHTALYWYRQSLGQGLEFLIYFQGNSAPDKSGLPSDRFSAERTGGSVSTLTIQRTQQEDSAVYLCASSPPWGQGSADTQYFGPGTRLTVL.

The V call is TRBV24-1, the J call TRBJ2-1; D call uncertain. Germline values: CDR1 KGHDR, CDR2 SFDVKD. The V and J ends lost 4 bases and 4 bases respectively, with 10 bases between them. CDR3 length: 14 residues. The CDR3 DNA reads TGTGCCACCAGTGAGGGGTTATTATACAATGAGCAGTTCTTC. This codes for CATSEGLLYNEQFF.

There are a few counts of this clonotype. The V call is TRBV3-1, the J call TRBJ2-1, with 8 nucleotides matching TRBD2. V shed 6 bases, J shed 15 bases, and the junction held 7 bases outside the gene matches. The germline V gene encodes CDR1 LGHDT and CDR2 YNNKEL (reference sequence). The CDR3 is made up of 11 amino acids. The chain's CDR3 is CASRNSGNLFF. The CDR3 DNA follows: TGTGCCAGCAGAAATAGCGGGAACCTGTTCTTC.

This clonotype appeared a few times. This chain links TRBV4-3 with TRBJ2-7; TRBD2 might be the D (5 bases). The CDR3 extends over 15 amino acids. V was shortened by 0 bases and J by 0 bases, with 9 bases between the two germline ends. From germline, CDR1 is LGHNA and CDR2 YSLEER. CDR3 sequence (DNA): TGCGCCAGCAGCCAAGATCTGGGGAGCTCCTACGAGCAGTACTTC. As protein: CASSQDLGSSYEQYF.

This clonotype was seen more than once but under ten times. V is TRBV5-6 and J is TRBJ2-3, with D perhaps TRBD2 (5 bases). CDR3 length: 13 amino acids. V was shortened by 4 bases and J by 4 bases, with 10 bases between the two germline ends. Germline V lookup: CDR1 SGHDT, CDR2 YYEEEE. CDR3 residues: CASSVTRADTQYF. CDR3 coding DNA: TGTGCCAGCAGCGTTACTAGGGCAGATACGCAGTATTTT.

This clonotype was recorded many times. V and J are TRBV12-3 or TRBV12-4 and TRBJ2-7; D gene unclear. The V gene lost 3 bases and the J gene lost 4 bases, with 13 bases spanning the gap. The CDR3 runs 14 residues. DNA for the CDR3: TGTGCCAGCAGTTTGGGTGCAGCTAATTACGAGCAGTACTTC. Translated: CASSLGAANYEQYF.

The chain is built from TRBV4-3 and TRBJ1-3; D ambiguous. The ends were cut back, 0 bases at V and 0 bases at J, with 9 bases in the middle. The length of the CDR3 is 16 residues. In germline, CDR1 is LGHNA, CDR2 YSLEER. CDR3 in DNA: TGCGCCAGCAGCCAAGATATAACACTCTCTGGAAACACCATATATTTT. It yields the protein CASSQDITLSGNTIYF.

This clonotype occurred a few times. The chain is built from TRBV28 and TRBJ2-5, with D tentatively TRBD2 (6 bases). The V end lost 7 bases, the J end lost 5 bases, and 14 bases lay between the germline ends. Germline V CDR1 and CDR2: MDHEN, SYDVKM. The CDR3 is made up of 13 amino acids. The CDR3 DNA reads TGTGCCAGCACAAAACTAGCATTGGAGACCCAGTACTTC. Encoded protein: CASTKLALETQYF.

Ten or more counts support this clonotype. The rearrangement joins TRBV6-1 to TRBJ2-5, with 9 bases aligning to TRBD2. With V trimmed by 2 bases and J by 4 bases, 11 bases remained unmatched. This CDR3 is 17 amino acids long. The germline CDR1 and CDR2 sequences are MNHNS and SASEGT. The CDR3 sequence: CASSELASGIGGETQYF. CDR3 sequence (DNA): TGTGCCAGCAGTGAATTGGCTAGCGGGATCGGCGGAGAGACCCAGTACTTC.

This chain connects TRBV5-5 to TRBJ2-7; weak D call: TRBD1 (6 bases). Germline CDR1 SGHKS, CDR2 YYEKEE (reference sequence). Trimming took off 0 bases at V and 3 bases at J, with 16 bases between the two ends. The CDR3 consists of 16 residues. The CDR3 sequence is CASSLDMDRDIYEQYF. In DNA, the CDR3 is TGTGCCAGCAGCTTGGACATGGATCGGGACATCTACGAGCAGTACTTC.

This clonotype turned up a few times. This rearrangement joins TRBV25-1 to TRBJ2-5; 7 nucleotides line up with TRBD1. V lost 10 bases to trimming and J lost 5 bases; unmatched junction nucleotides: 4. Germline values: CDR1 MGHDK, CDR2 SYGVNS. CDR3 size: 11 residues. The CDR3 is CATSTGETQYF. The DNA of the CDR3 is TGTGCCACCTCGACAGGGGAGACCCAGTACTTC.

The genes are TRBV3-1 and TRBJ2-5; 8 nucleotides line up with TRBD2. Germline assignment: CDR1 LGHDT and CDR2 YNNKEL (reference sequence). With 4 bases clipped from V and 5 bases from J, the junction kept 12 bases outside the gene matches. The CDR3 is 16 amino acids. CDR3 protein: CASSPKKAGGSETQYF. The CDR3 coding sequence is TGTGCCAGCAGCCCCAAGAAGGCGGGAGGATCGGAGACCCAGTACTTC.